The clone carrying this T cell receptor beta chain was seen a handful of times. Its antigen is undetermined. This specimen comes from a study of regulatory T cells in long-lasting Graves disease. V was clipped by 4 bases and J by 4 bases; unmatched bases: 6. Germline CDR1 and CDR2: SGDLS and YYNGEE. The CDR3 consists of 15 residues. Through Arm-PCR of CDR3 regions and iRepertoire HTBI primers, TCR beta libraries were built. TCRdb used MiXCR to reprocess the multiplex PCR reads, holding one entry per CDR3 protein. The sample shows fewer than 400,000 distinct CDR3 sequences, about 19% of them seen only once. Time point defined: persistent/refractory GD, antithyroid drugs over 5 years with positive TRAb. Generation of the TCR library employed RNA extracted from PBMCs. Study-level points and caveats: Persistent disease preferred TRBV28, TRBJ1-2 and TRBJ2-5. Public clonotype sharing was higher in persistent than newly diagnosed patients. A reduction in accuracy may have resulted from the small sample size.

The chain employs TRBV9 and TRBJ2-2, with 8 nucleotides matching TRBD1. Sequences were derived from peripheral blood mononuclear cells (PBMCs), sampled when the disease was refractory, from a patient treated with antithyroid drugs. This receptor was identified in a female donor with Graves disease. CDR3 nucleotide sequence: TGTGCCAGCAGCCCACGGACAGGGAGCACCGGGGAGCTGTTTTTT. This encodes CASSPRTGSTGELFF.